The 32 T cell receptor beta chains given below trace back to one sample, sequenced in a study of blood T cells in healthy people across ages. PCR was performed a second time for roughly 7 to 12 cycles using a sample-barcoded 5' primer and a J-beta primer mix. A single record per CDR3 protein comes from TCRdb applying MiXCR to the 5' RACE reads. Among 1 million to 1.2 million distinct CDR3 sequences listed, under 40% were seen once. The sequenced material came from blood. The source is a man in his late teens or twenties in good health.

About this clonotype: Relative to the germline gene, one junction end is altered; a read error may explain this. This chain uses TRBV5-1 with TRBJ1-1, with 8 bases fitting TRBD1. Germline CDR1 reads SGHRS; CDR2 reads YFSETQ. The CDR3 loop spans 16 amino acids. The DNA for the CDR3 is TGCGCCAGCAGCTTCGAGGGGACAGGTGGCAACAGTGAAGCTTTCTTT. The encoded protein is CASSFEGTGGNSEAFF.

The rearrangement joins TRBV29-1 to TRBJ1-2; D not resolved. The V and J ends lost 2 bases and 8 bases respectively, with 9 bases between them. The CDR3 runs 11 residues. Germline CDR1 reads SQVTM; CDR2 reads ANQGSEA. This CDR3 is CSVEQTYGYTF. The CDR3 DNA follows: TGCAGCGTTGAACAGACCTACGGCTACACCTTC.

This sequence joins TRBV20-1 and TRBJ1-3, with D tentatively TRBD1 (5 bases). Trimming stripped 0 bases from V and 0 bases from J, with 12 bases between. This CDR3 spans 16 amino acids. Germline CDR1 reads DFQATT; CDR2 reads SNEGSKA (reference sequence). CDR3: CSARDPVGPSGNTIYF. The CDR3 DNA reads TGCAGTGCTAGAGATCCGGTGGGACCCTCTGGAAACACCATATATTTT.

This clonotype was detected once. This chain uses TRBV6-2 or TRBV6-3 with TRBJ1-5; D gene uncertain. The germline CDR1 and CDR2 sequences are MNHEY and SVGEGT. The V and J ends lost 6 bases and 8 bases respectively, with 23 bases between them. CDR3 length: 16 residues. The CDR3 reads CASSEITSEVSEPQHF. The CDR3 DNA reads as TGTGCCAGCAGCGAAATAACCTCCGAAGTTAGTGAGCCCCAGCATTTT.

CDR3 bases: TGTGCCAGCAGCTTTGCGGCAGGGGATACTAGTAGCAATCAGCCCCAGCATTTT. Translated, it gives CASSFAAGDTSSNQPQHF. This chain links TRBV7-9 with TRBJ1-5; weak D call: TRBD1 (6 bases). The CDR3 totals 18 residues. In germline, CDR1 is SEHNR, CDR2 FQNEAQ (reference sequence). The germline V and J ends were trimmed by 3 bases and 0 bases, with 18 bases remaining between them.

CDR3 sequence (DNA): TGTGCCAGCAGCACAGAGGGGAGCGGCGTGAACACTGAAGCTTTCTTT. Its protein product is CASSTEGSGVNTEAFF. This chain links TRBV7-9 with TRBJ1-1; D is perhaps TRBD1 (5 bases). V lost 5 bases, J lost 0 bases, and 16 bases lay in between. The CDR3 extends over 16 amino acids. CDR1 is SEHNR, CDR2 FQNEAQ, per germline (reference sequence).

The CDR3: CASSVCGVQPQHF. CDR3 nucleotides: TGCGCCAGCAGCGTATGCGGGGTTCAGCCCCAGCATTTT. This chain joins TRBV5-1 and TRBJ1-5; D unclear. With 4 bases removed from V and 6 bases from J, the gap between germline ends came to 11 bases. Germline lookup yields CDR1 SGHRS and CDR2 YFSETQ. This CDR3 spans 13 amino acids.

V is TRBV13 and J is TRBJ2-3; the D gene is possibly TRBD2 (7 bases). The V gene lost 4 bases and the J gene lost 1 base, with 21 bases spanning the gap. This CDR3 comprises 18 residues. Germline V gene sequence: CDR1 PRHDT, CDR2 FYEKMQ (reference sequence). In nucleotides, the CDR3 is TGTGCCAGCAGCTCGGACGAGGGGGGGGCGGGTGGCACAGATACGCAGTATTTT. Amino acids: CASSSDEGGAGGTDTQYF.

Regarding this clonotype: It may be a read error: a sequence one base away is much more abundant. V gene TRBV12-3 or TRBV12-4 combines with J gene TRBJ1-2; TRBD1 agrees at 10 bases. This CDR3 spans 16 amino acids. Trimming removed 8 bases from V and 2 bases from J; junction bases left unmatched: 11. CDR3: CASRPPGQGPNYGYTF. In DNA form, the CDR3 reads TGTGCCAGCCGACCCCCGGGACAGGGGCCAAACTATGGCTACACCTTC.

The chain carries TRBV21-1 and TRBJ1-6; the listed D gene, TRBD1, was not tested against the DNA. TRBV21-1 is labeled a pseudogene. The CDR3 is 19 residues long. The CDR3 nucleotides read TGTGCCAGCAACGATCCGGGACAGGGGAAGTTATCCTATAATTCACCCCTCCACTTT. Translation gives CASNDPGQGKLSYNSPLHF.

V and J are TRBV29-1 and TRBJ2-4; TRBD1 aligns across 11 bases. The CDR3 is 13 amino acids. The germline V gene has CDR1 SQVTM and CDR2 ANQGSEA. After removal of 4 bases from V and 6 bases from J, the junction contained 2 bases not matched to a gene. The chain's CDR3 is CSVAGTGGNIQYF. The CDR3 DNA follows: TGCAGCGTTGCCGGGACAGGGGGAAACATTCAGTACTTC. Supplemented by reference TRBV29-1 and TRBJ2-4, the full variable domain reads SAVISQKPSRDICQRGTSLTIQCQVDSQVTMMFWYRQQPGQSLTLIATANQGSEATYESGFVIDKFPISRPNLTFSTLTVSNMSPEDSSIYLCSVAGTGGNIQYFGAGTRLSVL.

This clonotype was observed a few times. J is TRBJ1-4 and V is TRBV30; 7 bases map to TRBD1. V shed 1 base, J shed 5 bases, and the junction held 4 bases outside the gene matches. The CDR3 runs to 14 residues. Germline-derived CDR1 and CDR2 are GTSNPN and SVGIG (reference sequence). CDR3 amino acids: CAWSADRENEKLFF. As DNA, the CDR3 is TGTGCCTGGAGTGCCGACAGGGAAAATGAAAAACTGTTTTTT.

The chain carries TRBV9 and TRBJ1-1, with TRBD1 matching 8 bases. V trimming: 4 bases; J trimming: 5 bases; junction bases outside the gene matches: 7. Germline CDR1 reads SGDLS; CDR2 reads YYNGEE. This CDR3 region has 14 residues. The CDR3 DNA follows: TGTGCCAGCAGCCCGACAGGGGTTCGGACTGAAGCTTTCTTT. Residues: CASSPTGVRTEAFF.

This clonotype was detected only a few times. This sequence joins TRBV4-1 and TRBJ1-2, with TRBD1 as a possible D gene (6 bases). The CDR3 extends over 13 amino acids. V dropped 0 bases and J dropped 10 bases, with 12 bases sitting between them. The V gene's germline CDR1 is MGHRA and CDR2 YSYEKL. This chain's CDR3 is CASSQDQKGDYTF. CDR3 nucleotide sequence: TGCGCCAGCAGCCAAGATCAGAAGGGGGACTACACCTTC.

This clonotype appeared a few times. This chain uses TRBV29-1 with TRBJ2-7, with 9 bases fitting TRBD1. The CDR3 consists of 13 residues. Germline CDR1 and CDR2: SQVTM and ANQGSEA. The ends lost 6 bases at V and 5 bases at J; junction bases unmatched: 8. For the CDR3, the DNA is TGCAGCGTAAACGGACAGGGGTGGCACGAGCAGTACTTC. Its protein is CSVNGQGWHEQYF.

Notes on this clonotype: A junction boundary mismatches the germline segment, possibly from a read error. The chain recombines TRBV7-9 with TRBJ2-7; D gene unclear. The CDR3 is 13 amino acids. CDR1 is SEHNR and CDR2 is FQNEAQ in the germline V gene (reference sequence). The CDR3: CSSSLESSYEQYF. In DNA, the CDR3 is TGTTCCAGCAGCTTAGAGAGCTCCTACGAGCAGTACTTC. Supplemented by reference TRBV7-9 and TRBJ2-7, the full variable domain reads DTGVSQNPRHKITKRGQNVTFRCDPISEHNRLYWYRQTLGQGPEFLTYFQNEAQLEKSRLLSDRFSAERPKGSFSTLEIQRTEQGDSAMYLCSSSLESSYEQYFGPGTRLTVT.

This clonotype occurred a few times. The chain has TRBV4-3 and TRBJ2-1; 8 bases map to TRBD2. The CDR3 covers 15 residues. CDR1 is LGHNA and CDR2 is YSLEER in the germline V gene. Germline trimming cut 5 bases from V and 6 bases from J; bases unmatched to any gene: 9. The CDR3 protein is CASSYQAGAPNEQFF. CDR3 nucleotides: TGCGCCAGCAGCTATCAAGCGGGGGCCCCCAATGAGCAGTTCTTC.

This clonotype was found a few times. The chain is built from TRBV10-3 and TRBJ2-5; D ambiguous. Trimming took 0 bases from V and 0 from J, leaving 8 bases between them. The CDR3 consists of 15 residues. Germline CDR1 and CDR2: ENHRY and SYGVKD. CDR3 DNA: TGTGCCATCAGTGAGTCGACCCGTAACCAAGAGACCCAGTACTTC. Encoded protein: CAISESTRNQETQYF.

The chain links TRBV6-1 to TRBJ1-2; D call uncertain. The CDR3 consists of 14 residues. Germline lookup yields CDR1 MNHNS and CDR2 SASEGT. V lost 5 bases and J lost 7, with 17 bases in between. The CDR3, as DNA: TGTGCCAGCAGTTTGGGAGAGATAGGCTCTGGCTACACCTTC. Its protein is CASSLGEIGSGYTF.

The chain uses TRBV7-3 and TRBJ2-7; D uncertain. The CDR3 extends over 13 amino acids. V lost 1 base to trimming and J lost 3 bases, with 7 bases between them. Germline loops: CDR1 SGHTA, CDR2 FQGTGA. For the CDR3, the DNA is TGTGCCAGCAGCTTAAATGGAGACTACGAGCAGTACTTC. It translates to CASSLNGDYEQYF.

This clonotype was counted a few times. V usage is TRBV5-1 and J usage is TRBJ1-2; 7 bases map to TRBD1. The CDR3 runs to 14 residues. Germline V lookup: CDR1 SGHRS, CDR2 YFSETQ. The V and J ends lost 1 base and 6 bases, in that order; junction bases with no gene match: 6. DNA of the CDR3: TGCGCCAGCAGCTTGTACAGGGGAAATGATGGCTACACCTTC. It is translated as CASSLYRGNDGYTF.

This chain links TRBV7-9 with TRBJ1-6, with 7 bases identical to TRBD1. The germline V gene encodes CDR1 SEHNR and CDR2 FQNEAQ (reference sequence). J gave up 14 bases and V 1 base, and 8 bases lay outside the gene matches. The CDR3 loop spans 14 amino acids. DNA of the CDR3: TGTGCCAGCAGCTTAGGGGGACAGCTCAGCACCCTCCACTTT. Translated: CASSLGGQLSTLHF.

The table lists this clonotype with a few counts. This chain connects TRBV7-2 to TRBJ1-2, with 11 bases fitting TRBD1. Germline V gene sequence: CDR1 SGHTA, CDR2 FQGNSA. V lost 4 bases to trimming and J lost 3 bases; unmatched junction nucleotides: 4. The CDR3 loop spans 15 amino acids. CDR3 residues: CASSSRTGGDYGYTF. CDR3 bases: TGTGCCAGCAGCTCCCGGACAGGGGGCGACTATGGCTACACCTTC. Together with reference TRBV7-2 and TRBJ1-2, the CDR3 gives the full variable domain: GAGVSQSPSNKVTEKGKDVELRCDPISGHTALYWYRQSLGQGLEFLIYFQGNSAPDKSGLPSDRFSAERTGGSVSTLTIQRTQQEDSAVYLCASSSRTGGDYGYTFGSGTRLTVV.

The chain has TRBV20-1 and TRBJ1-2, with a possible D match to TRBD1 (5 bases). This CDR3 has 11 amino acids. Per the germline V gene, CDR1 is DFQATT and CDR2 is SNEGSKA (reference sequence). Trimming stripped 6 bases from V and 4 bases from J, with 9 bases between. For the CDR3, the DNA is TGCAGTGCGACAGAGTTCTATGGCTACACCTTC. It is translated as CSATEFYGYTF.

This clonotype was detected only a few times. This sequence joins TRBV12-3 or TRBV12-4 and TRBJ2-7; TRBD1 aligns across 7 bases. J was trimmed by 7 bases and V by 7 bases; bases with no gene match: 10. The CDR3 is made up of 13 amino acids. The CDR3 DNA follows: TGTGCCAGCACCCGGGACAGTTACAATGAGCAGTACTTC. Translated, it gives CASTRDSYNEQYF.

The chain employs TRBV10-3 and TRBJ2-3; 9 bases map to TRBD1. Trimming at V came to 5 bases and at J to 0 bases, leaving 6 bases not matched to a gene. Germline values: CDR1 ENHRY, CDR2 SYGVKD. This CDR3 has 16 amino acids. In nucleotides, the CDR3 is TGTGCCATCAGTCCCACAGGGGGCTCCAGCACAGATACGCAGTATTTT. Its protein is CAISPTGGSSTDTQYF.

The chain couples TRBV20-1 to TRBJ2-2; the match to TRBD2 covers 8 bases. Germline V gene lookup returns CDR1 DFQATT and CDR2 SNEGSKA (reference sequence). The CDR3 is made up of 16 amino acids. Losses at the gene ends were 3 bases for V and 5 bases for J; bases not matched to a gene: 11. The CDR3 nucleotides read TGCAGTGCTAGTGAGGGACTAGTAGGTTCGACCGGGGAGCTGTTTTTT. As protein: CSASEGLVGSTGELFF.

This clonotype has only a few counts. The chain combines TRBV7-2 with TRBJ1-1, with D maybe TRBD1 (5 bases). This CDR3 region has 14 residues. The V end was cut by 3 bases, the J end by 0 bases, with 8 bases between. Germline CDR1 is SGHTA and CDR2 is FQGNSA. CDR3 DNA: TGTGCCAGCAGCTTCCGGGGGGTGAACACTGAAGCTTTCTTT. Protein: CASSFRGVNTEAFF.

This clonotype was detected a few times. The chain is built from TRBV20-1 and TRBJ1-5, with D uncertain. The CDR3 is made up of 14 amino acids. The V end lost 0 bases, the J end lost 4 bases, and 10 bases lay between the germline ends. Per the germline V gene, CDR1 is DFQATT and CDR2 is SNEGSKA (reference sequence). The CDR3 bases are TGCAGTGCTAGAGATGGCGACACGAATCAGCCCCAGCATTTT. Its translation: CSARDGDTNQPQHF.

This clonotype was counted between two and nine times. This chain uses TRBV4-3 with TRBJ2-1; a possible D gene is TRBD1 (5 bases). Trimming shortened V by 1 base and J by 6 bases, and 13 bases separated the two germline ends. The CDR3 consists of 15 residues. Germline CDR1 is LGHNA and CDR2 is YSLEER. The CDR3 DNA reads TGCGCCAGCAGCCAAGTACTCCCGCAGGGCAATGAGCAGTTCTTC. Translating it yields CASSQVLPQGNEQFF.

The rearrangement uses TRBV7-9 and TRBJ2-7, with 8 bases matching TRBD1. CDR3 length: 14 residues. V trimming: 4 bases; J trimming: 5 bases; junction bases outside the gene matches: 7. The germline V gene encodes CDR1 SEHNR and CDR2 FQNEAQ (reference sequence). Here the CDR3 DNA reads TGTGCCAGCAGCTCCAGACAGGGGAGCCACGAGCAGTACTTC. Residues: CASSSRQGSHEQYF.

V and J are TRBV3-1 and TRBJ2-3; D is unclear. From germline, CDR1 is LGHDT and CDR2 YNNKEL (reference sequence). V lost 4 bases and J 5 bases, leaving 16 bases between the germline ends. The CDR3 extends over 15 amino acids. CDR3 bases: TGTGCCAGCAGCCGCCAGCTCAAAGCCGGAGATACGCAGTATTTT. It encodes CASSRQLKAGDTQYF.